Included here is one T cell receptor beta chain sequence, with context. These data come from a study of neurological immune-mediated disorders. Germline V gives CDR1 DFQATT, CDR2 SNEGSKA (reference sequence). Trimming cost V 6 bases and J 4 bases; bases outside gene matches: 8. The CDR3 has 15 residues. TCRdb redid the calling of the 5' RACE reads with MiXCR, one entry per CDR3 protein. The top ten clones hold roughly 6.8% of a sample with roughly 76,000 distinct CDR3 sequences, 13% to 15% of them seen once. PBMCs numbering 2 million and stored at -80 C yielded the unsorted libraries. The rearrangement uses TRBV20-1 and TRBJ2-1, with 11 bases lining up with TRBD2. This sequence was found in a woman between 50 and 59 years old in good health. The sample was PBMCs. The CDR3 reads CSALAGTSGYNEQFF. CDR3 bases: TGCAGTGCGCTCGCCGGGACTAGCGGTTACAATGAGCAGTTCTTC.